This paragraph covers one T cell receptor beta chain sequence. What it recognizes is unknown. In the PCR, 60 Vbeta and 13 Jbeta primers were used. Clones were sequenced by immunoSEQ multiplex PCR, and TCRdb holds only the in-frame ones, with some missing. The sample records 120,000 or so clones, approximately 80% being singletons. This record comes from a study of cytomegalovirus exposure and HLA in healthy donors. Findings and caveats of the study: TCR beta V segments were, for the most part, productive about 90% or about 30% of the time in an earlier analysis.

Germline CDR1 KGHSH, CDR2 LQKENI. The CDR3 is made up of 11 amino acids. With V trimmed by 8 bases and J by 7 bases, 3 bases remained unmatched. The sample taken for sequencing was PBMCs. This clonotype was sampled from a man younger than 40 in good health and CMV-seronegative. The chain employs TRBV18 and TRBJ1-2; 8 nucleotides align to TRBD1. This CDR3 reads CASGQGAGYTF. The CDR3 DNA follows: TGTGCCAGCGGGCAGGGGGCTGGCTACACCTTC.